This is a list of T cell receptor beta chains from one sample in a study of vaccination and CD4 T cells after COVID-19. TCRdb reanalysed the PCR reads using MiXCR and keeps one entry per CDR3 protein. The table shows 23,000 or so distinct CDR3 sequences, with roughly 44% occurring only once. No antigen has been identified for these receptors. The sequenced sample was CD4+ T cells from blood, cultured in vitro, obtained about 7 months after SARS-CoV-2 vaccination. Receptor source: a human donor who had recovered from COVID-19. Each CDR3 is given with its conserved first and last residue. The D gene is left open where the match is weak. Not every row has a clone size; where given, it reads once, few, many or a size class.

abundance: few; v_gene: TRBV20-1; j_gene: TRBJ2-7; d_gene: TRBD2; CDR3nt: TGCAGTGCTCCCCCGGGACTACCCTCCGAGCAGTACTTC; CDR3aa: CSAPPGLPSEQYF
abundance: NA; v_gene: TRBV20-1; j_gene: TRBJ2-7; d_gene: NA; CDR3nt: TGCAGTGCTCCCGGGGGCGGAAGCCTTTCCTACGAGCAGTACTTC; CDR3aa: CSAPGGGSLSYEQYF
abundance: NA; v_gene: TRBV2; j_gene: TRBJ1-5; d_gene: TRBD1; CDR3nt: TGTGCCAGCAGACCGGGACAGGCCAATCAGCCCCAGCATTTT; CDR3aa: CASRPGQANQPQHF
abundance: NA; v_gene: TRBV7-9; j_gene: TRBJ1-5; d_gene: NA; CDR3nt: TGTGCCAACAGCTTGGGGGGCCAGCCCCAGCATTTT; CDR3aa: CANSLGGQPQHF
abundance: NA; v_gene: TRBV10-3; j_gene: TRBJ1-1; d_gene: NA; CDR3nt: TGTGCCATCAGTGGGGCAGTCCACACTGAAGCTTTCTTT; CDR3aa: CAISGAVHTEAFF
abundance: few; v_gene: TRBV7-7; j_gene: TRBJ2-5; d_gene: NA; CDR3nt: TGTGCCAGCAGCGTCGGGACTCCTGGGACCCAGTACTTC; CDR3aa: CASSVGTPGTQYF
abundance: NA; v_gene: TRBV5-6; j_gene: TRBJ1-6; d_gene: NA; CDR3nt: TGTGCCAGCCAATCGTTCCGGGGTTCACCCCTCCACTTT; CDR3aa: CASQSFRGSPLHF
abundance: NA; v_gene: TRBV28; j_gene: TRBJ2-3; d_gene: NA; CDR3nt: TGTGCCAGTAGGATACAGGGTGGGGGCGCGTCAGATACGCAGTATTTT; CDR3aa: CASRIQGGGASDTQYF
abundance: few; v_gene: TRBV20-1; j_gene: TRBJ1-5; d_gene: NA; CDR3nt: TGCAGCACGGGGGAGCTATATAGCAATCAGCCCCAGCATTTT; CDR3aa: CSTGELYSNQPQHF
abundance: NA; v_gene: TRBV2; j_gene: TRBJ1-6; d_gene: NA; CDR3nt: TGTGCCAGCAGTGCCAGGGATAATTCACCCCTCCACTTT; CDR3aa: CASSARDNSPLHF
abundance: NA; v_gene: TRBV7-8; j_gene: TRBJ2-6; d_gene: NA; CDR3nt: TGTGCCAGCAGCGTCCCGGGGCTGGATTTCTCTGGGGCCAACGTCCTGACTTTC; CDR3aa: CASSVPGLDFSGANVLTF
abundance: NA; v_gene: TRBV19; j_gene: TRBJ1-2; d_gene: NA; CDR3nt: TGTGCCAGTAGTGGCGTCGCAGGGTTAGGCTACACCTTC; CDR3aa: CASSGVAGLGYTF
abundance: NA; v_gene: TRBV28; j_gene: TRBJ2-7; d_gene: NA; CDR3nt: TGTGCCAGCGGAGAGGGCGGGGCGAACTACGAGCAGTACTTC; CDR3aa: CASGEGGANYEQYF
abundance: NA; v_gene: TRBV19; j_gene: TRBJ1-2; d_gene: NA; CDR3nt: TGTGCCAGTAGTATATCTGGAGAACGGGGCTACACCTTC; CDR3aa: CASSISGERGYTF
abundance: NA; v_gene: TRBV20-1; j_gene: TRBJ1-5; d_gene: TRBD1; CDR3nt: TGCAGTGCTAGAGGATTCTTAACGGGACAGAGCAATCAGCCCCAGCATTTT; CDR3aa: CSARGFLTGQSNQPQHF
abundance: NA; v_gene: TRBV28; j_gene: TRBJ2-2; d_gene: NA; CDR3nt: TGTGCCAGCAGTTATGGGGGAGATTACGTCGGGGAGCTGTTTTTT; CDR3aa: CASSYGGDYVGELFF
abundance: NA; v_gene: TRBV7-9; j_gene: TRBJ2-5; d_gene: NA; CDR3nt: TGTGCCAGCAGCTGGAGGCCCCAAGAGACCCAGTACTTC; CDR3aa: CASSWRPQETQYF
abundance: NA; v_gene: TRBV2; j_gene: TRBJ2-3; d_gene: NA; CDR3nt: TGTGCCAGCAGTAGGGACTCGATCAGAGATACGCAGTATTTT; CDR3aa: CASSRDSIRDTQYF
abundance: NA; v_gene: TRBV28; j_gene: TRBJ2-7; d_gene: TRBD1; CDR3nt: TGTGCCAGCAGTTCGTTGACAGGGGGCGATGGCGAGCAGTACTTC; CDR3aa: CASSSLTGGDGEQYF
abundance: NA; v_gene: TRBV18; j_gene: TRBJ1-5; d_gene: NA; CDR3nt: TGTGCCAGCTCACCGGGACGCTTGGAGCCCCAGCATTTT; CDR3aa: CASSPGRLEPQHF
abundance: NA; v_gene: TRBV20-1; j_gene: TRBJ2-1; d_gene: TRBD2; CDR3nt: TGCAGTGCTGGTCTAGCGGGGAGCTCCTACAATGAGCAGTTCTTC; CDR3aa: CSAGLAGSSYNEQFF
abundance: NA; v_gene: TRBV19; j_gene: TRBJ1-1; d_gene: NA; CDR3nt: TGTGCCAGTAGGAGGGCGGACATGAACACTGAAGCTTTCTTT; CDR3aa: CASRRADMNTEAFF
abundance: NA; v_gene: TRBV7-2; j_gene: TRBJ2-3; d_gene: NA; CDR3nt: TGTGCCAGCAGCTTAGGATGGGCGGTAGTAACAGATACGCAGTATTTT; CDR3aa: CASSLGWAVVTDTQYF
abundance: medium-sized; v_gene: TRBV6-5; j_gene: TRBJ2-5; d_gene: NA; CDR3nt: TGTGCCAGCAGTTACGCCTATGGGGAGACCCAGTACTTC; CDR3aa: CASSYAYGETQYF
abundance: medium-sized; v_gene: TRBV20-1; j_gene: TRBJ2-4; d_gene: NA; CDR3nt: TGCAGTGCTAGAGATCTGACAGGACTAGCCAAAAACATTCAGTACTTC; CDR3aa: CSARDLTGLAKNIQYF
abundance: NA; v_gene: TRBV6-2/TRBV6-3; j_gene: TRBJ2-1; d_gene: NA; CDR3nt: TGTGCCAGCACCCCGGCAGCGGTTAGCTCCTACAATGAGCAGTTCTTC; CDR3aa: CASTPAAVSSYNEQFF
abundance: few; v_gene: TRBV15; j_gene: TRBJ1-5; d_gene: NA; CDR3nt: TGTGCCACCAGCAGAGACAGGGTGAGTCAGCCCCAGCATTTT; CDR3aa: CATSRDRVSQPQHF
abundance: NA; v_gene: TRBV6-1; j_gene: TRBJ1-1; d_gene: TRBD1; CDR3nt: TGTGCCAGCAGTCAAAGGACAGGGGGCCTTGAAGCTTTCTTT; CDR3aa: CASSQRTGGLEAFF
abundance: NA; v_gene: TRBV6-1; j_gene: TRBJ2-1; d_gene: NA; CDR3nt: TGTGCCAGCAGTGAAGTTCGCCGCGGGAACTACAATGAGCAGTTCTTC; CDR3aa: CASSEVRRGNYNEQFF